This T cell receptor beta chain was documented in a study of cytomegalovirus exposure and HLA in healthy donors. Background on the study: Among several hundred genotyped donors, around 80% fell in the Caucasian-associated ancestry cluster.

There are 15 residues in the CDR3. Trimming shortened V by 1 base and J by 11 bases, and 20 bases separated the two germline ends. Germline V gene lookup returns CDR1 SGHTA and CDR2 FQGNSA. Primers included in the PCR were 60 Vbeta and 13 Jbeta primers. TCRdb keeps only in-frame clones here, not all; method: immunoSEQ multiplex PCR. Among about 89,000 clones, less than 85% were seen once, and the ten largest hold 7.4%. This receptor was obtained from a man aged 40-49 years in good health and CMV-seropositive. Sequencing used PBMCs. The chain uses TRBV7-2 and TRBJ1-1; tentative D call: TRBD1 (6 bases). Written as DNA, the CDR3 is TGTGCCAGCAGCTTAGTCACTCGGACAGACGGCGAGGCTTTCTTT. Protein sequence: CASSLVTRTDGEAFF.